Reported below is one TCR beta chain. The CDR3 is 14 residues long. The V end was cut by 8 bases, the J end by 11 bases, with 23 bases between. CDR1 and CDR2 (germline): MNHEY, SVGAGI. These data belong to a study of blood T cell repertoires in COVID-19. About the research overall: The United States, Italy and Spain supplied acute and convalescent COVID-19 samples.

Categorization into cohorts depended on clinical history that participants reported. Two negative PCRs, clearance, or symptom resolution characterized the recovered Cohort 3 donors. Using immunoSEQ multiplex PCR, the repertoire was profiled, and TCRdb retains in-frame clones only, with some absent. The sample contains some 320,000 clones, approximately 91% of which appear only once. The clonotype was recovered from a man between 60 and 75 years old who had recovered from COVID-19. The sample taken for sequencing was PBMCs or T cells enriched from blood (not recorded which). This rearrangement joins TRBV6-5 to TRBJ2-3, with a possible D match to TRBD2 (5 bases). In nucleotides, the CDR3 is TGTGCCAGCGTATACCCCGAGTGGCGGGCTGAGCAGTATTTT. It yields the protein CASVYPEWRAEQYF.